A single TCR beta chain is shown here with its context. This entry is derived from a study of cytomegalovirus exposure and HLA in healthy donors. Looked up from germline, CDR1 is LGHNA and CDR2 is YNFKEQ. This CDR3 has 15 residues. V was shortened by 0 bases and J by 4 bases, with 13 bases between the two germline ends. The PCR contained 60 Vbeta and 13 Jbeta primers. The assay was immunoSEQ multiplex PCR, and TCRdb's table has in-frame clones only and misses some. The sample yields approximately 90,000 clones, around 77% seen once. The sequence was obtained from a man aged 30 to 39 in good health and CMV-seronegative. Sequencing was done on a sample of PBMCs. The rearrangement joins TRBV4-2 to TRBJ2-7; D is uncertain. This CDR3 reads CASSQDLIFPYEQYF. The CDR3 nucleotides are TGTGCCAGCAGCCAAGATTTAATCTTTCCGTACGAGCAGTACTTC.